The sequence of this T cell receptor beta chain was determined in a study of blood T cell repertoires in COVID-19. V shed 6 bases, J shed 8 bases, and the junction held 7 bases outside the gene matches. From germline, CDR1 is LNHDA and CDR2 SQIVND (reference sequence). This CDR3 region has 14 residues. Clones were read by immunoSEQ multiplex PCR, and TCRdb kept only the in-frame ones, dropping some. The sample records under 250,000 clones, 83% being singletons. The receptor's source is a man aged 35 to 55 with active or convalescent COVID-19. Sequencing used peripheral blood. V gene TRBV19 combines with J gene TRBJ2-1; 10 positions match TRBD2. The CDR3 DNA is TGTGCCAGTAGGAGCGGGGGGGCTTTCTATGAGCAGTTCTTC. Translation: CASRSGGAFYEQFF. Based on the CDR3 plus reference TRBV19 and TRBJ2-1, the full variable domain is DGGITQSPKYLFRKEGQNVTLSCEQNLNHDAMYWYRQDPGQGLRLIYYSQIVNDFQKGDIAEGYSVSREKKESFPLTVTSAQKNPTAFYLCASRSGGAFYEQFFGPGTRLTVL.